Presented here are 2 T cell receptor beta chains from one specimen sequenced in a study of vaccination effects on CD4 cells after COVID-19 (dated by TCRdb to between 2021 and 2024). These TCRs are of unknown antigen specificity. The library was prepared using the immunoSEQ multiplex PCR assay. TCRdb limited this immuneACCESS table to in-frame rearrangements with V and J called. A share of clones is missing; checked studies link under half to unresolved V genes, and the rest is unexplained. For this sample there are around 41,000 clones; more than 75% appear just once. Roughly 3% of the sample rests with the top ten. After more than nine days of culture, CD4+ T cells were isolated with the EasySep CD4+ T cell isolation kit. Sample: CD4+ T cells from PBMCs cultured without peptide, taken before COVID-19 vaccination. The receptors originated from a human donor who received a COVID-19 vaccine.

CDR3 bases: TGCGCCAGCAGAGAAGCCTTTGTCGCGGGTTCACCCCTCCACTTT. Protein sequence: CASREAFVAGSPLHF. The rearrangement joins TRBV10-2 to TRBJ1-6, with unresolved D. CDR1 is WSHSY, CDR2 SAAADI, per germline. This CDR3 has 15 amino acids. V was shortened by 6 bases and J by 9 bases, with 18 bases between the two germline ends.

This chain connects TRBV11-2 to TRBJ1-2, with a tentative D call TRBD1 (5 bases). Per the germline V gene, CDR1 is SGHAT and CDR2 is FQNNGV. The CDR3 runs to 14 residues. The V end was cut by 0 bases, the J end by 4 bases, with 9 bases between. The CDR3 sequence: CASSLDAGSYGYTF. CDR3 bases: TGTGCCAGCAGCTTAGACGCAGGGAGCTATGGCTACACCTTC.